The rows below give T cell receptor beta chains drawn from one sample of a study of coeliac disease. TCRdb keeps only in-frame clones here, not all; method: immunoSEQ multiplex PCR. The sample yields about 4,900 clones, 69% seen once. Sequencing was carried out using lymphocytes from the gut lamina propria. The receptors come from a woman in her 40s. CDR3s include the opening cysteine and the closing phenylalanine or tryptophan. A D gene is named only where the DNA matches it firmly. Clone size is not always given. Where it is, it says once, few, many or a class for expanded clones.

length,J,size,D,V,CDR3,DNA
17,TRBJ2-6,.,TRBD1,TRBV28,CASSSQTGASGANVLTF,TGTGCCAGCAGTTCTCAGACAGGGGCATCTGGGGCCAACGTCCTGACTTTC
16,TRBJ2-6,.,.,TRBV29-1,CSASTEVGSGANVLTF,TGCAGCGCCTCGACAGAAGTGGGCTCTGGGGCCAACGTCCTGACTTTC
15,TRBJ2-2,few,.,TRBV19,CASSIGGGYTGELFF,TGTGCCAGTAGTATAGGTGGCGGTTACACCGGGGAGCTGTTTTTT
14,TRBJ1-1,.,.,TRBV25-1,CASSGQTGGTEAFF,TGTGCCAGCAGTGGGCAGACGGGAGGGACTGAAGCTTTCTTT
15,TRBJ2-2,once,TRBD2,TRBV19,CASSPGLATTGELFF,TGTGCCAGTTCGCCGGGACTAGCTACCACCGGGGAGCTGTTTTTT
14,TRBJ1-1,.,.,TRBV4-1,CASSFRGPNTEAFF,TGCGCCAGCAGCTTCAGGGGACCGAACACTGAAGCTTTCTTT
16,TRBJ2-2,.,.,TRBV9,CASSVSGTPNTGELFF,TGTGCCAGCAGCGTATCTGGGACACCGAACACCGGGGAGCTGTTTTTT
15,TRBJ1-5,once,.,TRBV6-5,CASSQVFTGSQPQHF,TGTGCCAGCAGTCAAGTCTTTACAGGGTCCCAGCCCCAGCATTTT
13,TRBJ2-3,.,.,TRBV11-3,CASSFSFTDTQYF,TGTGCCAGCAGCTTCTCCTTCACAGATACGCAGTATTTT
13,TRBJ2-7,.,.,TRBV28,CASREAGGYEQYF,TGTGCCAGCAGGGAGGCAGGAGGTTACGAGCAGTACTTC
15,TRBJ1-2,.,.,TRBV15,CATSRDSQGSYGYTF,TGTGCCACCAGCAGAGATTCGCAGGGGTCCTATGGCTACACCTTC
14,TRBJ2-7,few,TRBD1,TRBV6-5,CASSSGTGVGEQYF,TGTGCCAGCAGTTCCGGGACAGGGGTTGGCGAGCAGTACTTC
17,TRBJ2-3,.,TRBD2,TRBV10-1,CASSEPSAGGQEDTQYF,TGCGCCAGCAGTGAGCCTTCAGCGGGAGGGCAGGAAGATACGCAGTATTTT
14,TRBJ1-5,.,.,TRBV2,CASSVRAGNQPQHF,TGTGCCAGCAGTGTACGGGCGGGGAATCAGCCCCAGCATTTT
11,TRBJ2-3,.,.,TRBV20-1,CSAYRSDTQYF,TGCAGTGCTTACAGGTCTGATACGCAGTATTTT
14,TRBJ2-3,.,TRBD2,TRBV28,CASSRGGTQDTQYF,TGTGCCAGCAGTCGGGGGGGGACCCAAGATACGCAGTATTTT
15,TRBJ2-7,few,TRBD1,TRBV7-2,CASSSTGGASYEQYF,TGTGCCAGCAGCTCCACAGGGGGCGCGTCCTACGAGCAGTACTTC
14,TRBJ1-2,few,.,TRBV5-1,CASSLRVQGVGYTF,TGCGCCAGCAGCTTGCGGGTCCAAGGGGTCGGCTACACCTTC
15,TRBJ2-7,.,.,TRBV5-4,CASSQASGASYEQYF,TGCGCCAGCAGCCAAGCCTCAGGGGCCTCCTACGAGCAGTACTTC
15,TRBJ2-7,once,TRBD1,TRBV7-2,CASSFQTGGAYEQYF,TGTGCCAGCAGCTTTCAAACAGGGGGCGCGTACGAGCAGTACTTC
13,TRBJ1-1,.,TRBD1,TRBV5-4,CASRGQTNTEAFF,TGTGCCAGCAGGGGACAGACGAACACTGAAGCTTTCTTT
15,TRBJ2-7,.,TRBD1,TRBV7-2,CASSSGQGVSYEQYF,TGTGCCAGCAGCTCGGGACAGGGGGTCTCCTACGAGCAGTACTTC
15,TRBJ2-1,.,.,TRBV9,CASSVLTGPYNEQFF,TGTGCCAGCAGCGTACTGACAGGCCCGTACAATGAGCAGTTCTTC
14,TRBJ2-1,.,TRBD2,TRBV5-5,CASSLERTSLLPFF,TGTGCCAGCAGCTTGGAAAGGACTAGTCTTCTCCCGTTCTTC
13,TRBJ1-2,.,.,TRBV5-1,CASRPLTGGGYTF,TGCGCCAGCCGGCCATTGACAGGAGGAGGCTACACCTTC
16,TRBJ2-4,.,.,TRBV21-1,CASSNNSGSSKNIQYF,TGTGCCAGCAGCAACAACTCCGGGAGCTCCAAAAACATTCAGTACTTC
15,TRBJ1-1,.,.,TRBV27,CASSVGASGGTEAFF,TGTGCCAGCAGTGTGGGCGCGAGCGGCGGGACTGAAGCTTTCTTT
15,TRBJ2-5,few,TRBD2,TRBV7-2,CASSPPGGRQETQYF,TGTGCCAGCAGCCCCCCAGGCGGGAGACAAGAGACCCAGTACTTC
15,TRBJ2-1,.,TRBD2,TRBV2,CASDLTSGFVYEQFF,TGTGCCAGCGATTTAACTAGCGGCTTCGTCTACGAGCAGTTCTTC
14,TRBJ1-2,.,.,TRBV28,CASSLGDLARGYTF,TGTGCCAGCAGTTTAGGGGACCTAGCGAGAGGCTACACCTTC
16,TRBJ2-7,.,TRBD2,TRBV5-4,CASSQDSGRASYEQYF,TGTGCCAGCAGCCAAGATAGCGGGAGGGCCTCCTACGAGCAGTACTTC
13,TRBJ1-2,once,.,TRBV5-6,CASSQGPNYGYTF,TGTGCCAGCAGCCAGGGGCCCAACTATGGCTACACCTTC
12,TRBJ2-7,.,.,TRBV5-1,CASSLGDNHLYF,TGCGCCAGCAGCCTAGGGGATAATCATCTGTACTTC
14,TRBJ2-2,few,.,TRBV9,CASAGQKNTGELFF,TGTGCCAGTGCGGGACAGAAGAACACCGGGGAGCTGTTTTTT
13,TRBJ1-2,.,.,TRBV5-1,CASSLGLSYGYTF,TGCGCCAGCAGCTTGGGACTGAGCTATGGCTACACCTTC
15,TRBJ2-7,.,TRBD1,TRBV6-1,CASSATGGAGREQYF,TGTGCCAGCAGCGCGACAGGGGGCGCGGGAAGGGAGCAGTACTTC